The clone carrying this T cell receptor (beta chain) was counted only a few times. Its antigen is not known. Germline loops: CDR1 SGHDT, CDR2 YYEEEE. Trimming shortened V by 4 bases and J by 2 bases, and 17 bases separated the two germline ends. The CDR3 covers 16 residues. These data belong to a study of T cells in Graves' hyperthyroidism and ophthalmopathy. The wider study: Before any treatment, at initial diagnosis, peripheral blood was collected. General study points: Clonotypes that were expanded in thyroid above 0.001 mostly appeared in blood too.

RNA transcripts gave rise to amplified TCR beta CDR3 regions. HTBI primers were the set used in a first-round RT-PCR of the TCR CDR3. TCRdb re-called the multiplex PCR reads with MiXCR, one entry per CDR3 protein. The sample holds about 720,000 distinct CDR3 sequences, around 20% seen once. Together with thyroid ultrasound, orbital computed tomography, serum thyroxine and TRAb, clinical symptoms were used for diagnoses. This TCR was sampled from a woman aged 45-65 years with Graves' hyperthyroidism that later progressed to Graves' ophthalmopathy. The chain is built from TRBV5-6 and TRBJ2-3, with D perhaps TRBD1 (5 bases). Sequenced: blood. The CDR3 reads CASSPPWAGHTDTQYF. CDR3 in DNA: TGTGCCAGCAGCCCCCCGTGGGCAGGACACACAGATACGCAGTATTTT.